The TCR beta chain described here comes from a study of T cells in Graves' hyperthyroidism and ophthalmopathy. Trimming left V 6 bases short and J 5 bases short, with 13 bases between. CDR1 MNHNS and CDR2 SASEGT come from the germline V gene. The length of the CDR3 is 13 residues. Exclusions: uncontrolled infection, other autoimmune disease, pregnancy, lactation. Diagnostic decisions used clinical symptoms, serum thyroxine and TRAb, thyroid ultrasound and orbital computed tomography. This clonotype came up once. Amplified TCR beta CDR3 regions derived from RNA transcripts. RT-PCR in the first round (using the HTBI primer set) targeted the TCR CDR3. In TCRdb, the multiplex PCR reads were re-called with MiXCR into one record per CDR3 protein. The repertoire holds roughly 510,000 distinct CDR3 sequences, with 46% as singletons.

V gene TRBV6-1 combines with J gene TRBJ2-5; no clear D. The sequenced sample was peripheral blood or thyroid tissue (not recorded which). The receptor was derived from an adult woman with Graves' disease, either hyperthyroidism or ophthalmopathy (not recorded which). CDR3 bases: TGTGCCAGCAGCTCGGACGAGTGGGAGACCCAGTACTTC. Encoded protein: CASSSDEWETQYF.